This TCR beta chain stems from a study of blood T cell repertoires in COVID-19. Across the study: Samples came from the United States, Italy and Spain, spanning acute and convalescent COVID-19. Sources were T cells, B-cell-depleted T cells, or PBMCs; the material itself was cDNA or gDNA.

Two negative PCRs, clearance, or symptom resolution had been documented for recovered Cohort 3 donors. Only in-frame clones appear in the TCRdb table, and some are missing; sequencing was by immunoSEQ multiplex PCR. The sample consists of about 250,000 clones, approximately 90% of them appearing once. Germline CDR1 is SGHRS and CDR2 is YFSETQ. V was pared by 0 bases and J by 3 bases, with 6 bases between. The length of the CDR3 is 13 residues. The chain recombines TRBV5-1 with TRBJ1-2; D not certain. The source of this sequence is a man aged 18-30 years who had recovered from COVID-19. The sequenced sample was PBMCs or T cells enriched from blood (not recorded which). In nucleotides, the CDR3 is TGCGCCAGCAGCTTGGAACAGTACTATGGCTACACCTTC. Translating gives CASSLEQYYGYTF.